The 8 T cell receptor beta chains below were found in one sample sequenced in a study of blood T cell repertoires in COVID-19. Sequenced by immunoSEQ multiplex PCR; TCRdb stores in-frame clones only, minus some. The sample gives some 310,000 clones, 90% of which show up once; around 0.97% is in the top ten. The sequencing input was peripheral blood. These receptors were obtained from a woman aged 40 to 50 with COVID-19, enrolled during active disease.

This chain uses TRBV5-1 with TRBJ2-7, with a tentative D call TRBD2 (5 bases). Germline loops: CDR1 SGHRS, CDR2 YFSETQ. V was trimmed by 1 base and J by 4 bases, leaving 9 bases between them. CDR3 length: 13 amino acids. CDR3 bases: TGCGCCAGCAGCTTGCCTCCGGGATACGAGCAGTACTTC. Translation: CASSLPPGYEQYF. Drawing the rest from reference TRBV5-1 and TRBJ2-7, the complete variable domain is KAGVTQTPRYLIKTRGQQVTLSCSPISGHRSVSWYQQTPGQGLQFLFEYFSETQRNKGNFPGRFSGRQFSNSRSEMNVSTLELGDSALYLCASSLPPGYEQYFGPGTRLTVT.

This clone occurred once. J is TRBJ1-1 and V is TRBV4-3; tentatively, D is TRBD1 (6 bases). There are 14 residues in the CDR3. Germline lookup yields CDR1 LGHNA and CDR2 YSLEER. Trimming stripped 6 bases from V and 0 bases from J, with 11 bases between. For the CDR3, the DNA is TGCGCCAGCAGAGAAGCAGGGGTGAACACTGAAGCTTTCTTT. It translates to CASREAGVNTEAFF.

The rearrangement uses TRBV6-5 and TRBJ1-2, with 8 bases lining up with TRBD1. V shed 4 bases, J shed 0 bases, and the junction held 4 bases outside the gene matches. The CDR3 contains 15 residues. In germline, CDR1 is MNHEY, CDR2 SVGAGI. The CDR3 sequence: CASSSWTGSNYGYTF. DNA for the CDR3: TGTGCCAGCAGTTCCTGGACAGGGTCTAACTATGGCTACACCTTC.

The chain has TRBV4-1 and TRBJ2-7; perhaps TRBD1 as D (6 bases). Germline V gives CDR1 MGHRA, CDR2 YSYEKL. This CDR3 is 15 amino acids long. Trimming removed 3 bases from V and 2 bases from J, with 14 bases in between. In nucleotides, the CDR3 is TGCGCCAGCAGCCAGGTGCCGACAGGACCCTACGAGCAGTACTTC. As protein: CASSQVPTGPYEQYF.

This clone was seen a few times. The chain has TRBV3-1 (or the pseudogene TRBV3-2) and TRBJ1-1, with TRBD1 matching over 11 bases. Per the germline V gene, CDR1 is LGHDT and CDR2 is YNNKEL (reference sequence). The trim removed 0 bases at V and 4 bases at J, leaving 7 bases unmatched. The CDR3 has 17 residues. CDR3 in DNA: TGTGCCAGCAGCCAAGAAATCCGGACAGGGGGCATCACTGAAGCTTTCTTT. Amino acids: CASSQEIRTGGITEAFF.

This chain links TRBV28 with TRBJ1-1; D is uncertain. This CDR3 is built from 14 residues. V was shortened by 2 bases and J by 1 base, with 8 bases between the two germline ends. Germline V CDR1 and CDR2: MDHEN, SYDVKM. CDR3 bases: TGTGCCAGCAGTTTAATCCGGGGGAACACTGAAGCTTTCTTT. It is translated as CASSLIRGNTEAFF.

CDR3 region: CSVSWLSSYNEQFF. The CDR3 DNA reads as TGCAGCGTAAGTTGGTTGAGCTCCTACAATGAGCAGTTCTTC. This rearrangement joins TRBV29-1 to TRBJ2-1; D not certain. Trimming stripped 6 bases from V and 0 bases from J, with 12 bases between. The CDR3 has 14 residues. Per the germline V gene, CDR1 is SQVTM and CDR2 is ANQGSEA.

The chain uses TRBV6-6 and TRBJ1-1; 10 nucleotides agree with TRBD1. CDR3 length: 16 residues. The germline V gene has CDR1 MNHNY and CDR2 SVGAGI (reference sequence). Germline trimming cut 5 bases from V and 6 bases from J; bases unmatched to any gene: 12. The CDR3 DNA reads TGTGCCAGCAGTCCCCGGGGACAGGGGATAGGGGCTGAAGCTTTCTTT. Translation: CASSPRGQGIGAEAFF.